The T cell receptor beta chain described here comes from a study of T cell repertoires in cytomegalovirus infection. General study findings and limits: HLA-C-restricted CMV-specific TCR beta clonotypes were dominant in the ex vivo response.

This clonotype was counted at least ten times. Its antigen is unidentified. One entry per CDR3 protein results from TCRdb running MiXCR on the reads. The sample holds about 530,000 distinct CDR3 sequences, 26% seen once. This CDR3 spans 14 amino acids. The V end was cut by 1 base, the J end by 3 bases, with 9 bases between. Germline CDR1 reads SSHAT; CDR2 reads FNYEAQ (reference sequence). Source material: PBMCs. The chain is built from TRBV7-7 and TRBJ2-5; a weak D match, TRBD2 (6 bases). This receptor was taken from a human donor in good health (CMV status not recorded). Some clones in this sample may be carry-over from other donors' samples. CDR3 nucleotides: TGTGCCAGCAGCTTAGGGCCGGGGGAAGAGACCCAGTACTTC. Protein sequence: CASSLGPGEETQYF.